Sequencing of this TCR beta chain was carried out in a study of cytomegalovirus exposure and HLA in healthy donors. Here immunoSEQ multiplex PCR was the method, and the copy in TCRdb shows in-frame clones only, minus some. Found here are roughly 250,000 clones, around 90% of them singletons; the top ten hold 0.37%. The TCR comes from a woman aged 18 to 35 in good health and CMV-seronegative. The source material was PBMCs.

The CDR3 DNA is TGTGCCAGCACTGAGGGAGGGGGCAATGAGCAGTTCTTC. Amino acids: CASTEGGGNEQFF. This chain uses TRBV2 with TRBJ2-1, with TRBD2 as a possible D gene (7 bases). CDR3 length equals 13 residues. CDR1 is SNHLY and CDR2 is FYNNEI in the germline V gene. V lost 7 bases and J 6 bases, leaving 13 bases between the germline ends.